This T cell receptor beta chain appears in the sequencing data of a study of blood T cell repertoires in COVID-19. Study context: COVID-19 samples, acute and convalescent, were from the United States, Italy and Spain. PBMCs, B-cell-depleted T cells, or T cells were the source of the cDNA or gDNA that made up the material.

The germline CDR1 and CDR2 sequences are MNHEY and SVGAGI. The V and J ends lost 7 bases and 5 bases respectively, with 8 bases between them. The CDR3 consists of 12 residues. Per the authors' pipeline: The authors estimated nucleated cell counts from reference gene primer amplification. Using immunoSEQ multiplex PCR, the repertoire was profiled, and TCRdb retains in-frame clones only, with some absent. Clone size and V and J calls were adopted from that table, with D and trimming inferred from the DNA. The sample consists of tens of thousands of clones, 80% to 95% of them appearing once. Input material: peripheral blood. The chain is built from TRBV6-5 and TRBJ1-4, with unresolved D. The receptor was isolated from an elderly man with acute or convalescent COVID-19. The CDR3 DNA reads TGTGCCAGCACTCCCCCGAATGAAAAACTGTTTTTT. Its protein product is CASTPPNEKLFF.